The rows below give T cell receptor beta chains drawn from one sample of a study of CD8 T cells in ankylosing spondylitis. MiXCR, run by TCRdb on the 5' RACE reads, gives a single entry per CDR3 protein. The data show 100,000 to 150,000 distinct CDR3 sequences, around 9% seen once. The sequencing input was blood, either unsorted or a sorted T cell fraction (not recorded which). These receptors all come from a male donor with ankylosing spondylitis or in good health (not recorded which). Both conserved end residues are part of each CDR3. D genes are given only for firm matches. Expanded clones get a size class; other rows say once, few or many, or leave the size out.

>TRBJ2-3|TRBV29-1|-|many
CSANGLDTQYF
TGCAGCGCAAATGGGTTAGATACGCAGTATTTT
>TRBJ2-3|TRBV20-1|TRBD2|many
CSAMGLAPDTQYF
TGCAGTGCTATGGGACTAGCGCCAGATACGCAGTATTTT
>TRBJ2-4|TRBV28|-|-
CASSSQGELAKNIQYF
TGTGCCAGCAGTTCCCAGGGTGAACTAGCCAAAAACATTCAGTACTTC
>TRBJ1-1|TRBV28|TRBD1|few
CASSMRRGRSTEAFF
TGTGCCAGCAGCATGCGCAGGGGGCGGAGCACTGAAGCTTTCTTT
>TRBJ2-7|TRBV7-2|TRBD1|many
CASSSYTGGSRYEQYF
TGTGCCAGCAGCTCCTATACAGGGGGTAGTCGGTACGAGCAGTACTTC
>TRBJ2-7|TRBV5-1|TRBD2|-
CASSLRTSEGEQYF
TGCGCCAGCAGCCTCAGGACTAGCGAGGGCGAGCAGTACTTC
>TRBJ1-5|TRBV15|-|few
CATTSGRYNQPQHF
TGTGCCACCACCTCGGGGAGATACAATCAGCCCCAGCATTTT
>TRBJ2-7|TRBV19|-|many
CASSIGQSSYEQYF
TGTGCCAGTAGTATCGGACAGAGCTCCTACGAGCAGTACTTC
>TRBJ2-5|TRBV12-3/TRBV12-4|-|few
CASSPPSDQETQYF
TGTGCCAGCAGTCCCCCCAGCGACCAAGAGACCCAGTACTTC
>TRBJ2-2|TRBV7-8|-|-
CARGPGELFF
TGTGCCAGGGGACCCGGGGAGCTGTTTTTT
>TRBJ2-7|TRBV15|TRBD2|few
CATSRVRLAGSEQYF
TGTGCCACCAGCAGAGTACGGCTAGCGGGATCCGAGCAGTACTTC
>TRBJ1-6|TRBV6-1|TRBD1|many
CASRLGQGHELSPLHF
TGTGCCAGCAGGCTCGGACAGGGCCACGAGCTTTCACCCCTCCACTTT
>TRBJ2-1|TRBV5-1|TRBD2|few
CASSLVSSGTYNEQFF
TGCGCCAGCAGCTTGGTTTCTAGCGGGACCTACAATGAGCAGTTCTTC
>TRBJ2-1|TRBV7-9|TRBD2|few
CASSLPGTSGTNEQFF
TGTGCCAGCAGCTTACCCGGGACTAGCGGGACCAATGAGCAGTTCTTC
>TRBJ2-1|TRBV29-1|TRBD2|many
CSVEGLAGTEQFF
TGCAGCGTTGAGGGCCTAGCGGGAACTGAGCAGTTCTTC
>TRBJ2-1|TRBV7-2|TRBD2|-
CASSTPSGLYNEQFF
TGTGCCAGCAGCACCCCTAGCGGATTGTACAATGAGCAGTTCTTC
>TRBJ2-1|TRBV5-1|TRBD2|many
CASSIGTSDEQFF
TGCGCCAGCAGCATTGGGACTAGCGATGAGCAGTTCTTC
>TRBJ2-7|TRBV12-3/TRBV12-4|-|-
CASSRGFRSGDYEQYF
TGTGCCAGCAGTCGGGGTTTTAGGTCGGGTGACTACGAGCAGTACTTC
>TRBJ2-7|TRBV7-8|-|many
CASSKVPYEQYF
TGTGCCAGCAGTAAGGTCCCTTACGAGCAGTACTTC
>TRBJ2-3|TRBV12-3/TRBV12-4|-|many
CASSLDIPSTDTQYF
TGTGCCAGCAGCTTGGACATTCCTAGCACAGATACGCAGTATTTT
>TRBJ2-7|TRBV6-5|-|many
CASSYALIGQSIYEQYF
TGTGCCAGCAGTTACGCCCTTATAGGACAGTCCATCTACGAGCAGTACTTC
>TRBJ2-1|TRBV24-1|TRBD2|many
CATSVGLAGVNEQFF
TGTGCCACCAGTGTTGGACTAGCGGGAGTCAATGAGCAGTTCTTC
>TRBJ1-3|TRBV29-1|-|many
CSVVVHHSGNTIYF
TGCAGCGTGGTGGTGCACCACTCTGGAAACACCATATATTTT
>TRBJ2-7|TRBV20-1|-|few
CSARDFRDTLSYEQYF
TGCAGTGCTAGAGACTTCCGTGACACCCTCTCCTACGAGCAGTACTTC
>TRBJ2-7|TRBV20-1|TRBD2|many
CSARASGERYEQYF
TGCAGTGCTAGAGCTAGCGGGGAGCGGTACGAGCAGTACTTC
>TRBJ2-7|TRBV5-1|-|many
CASSVDTSYEQYF
TGCGCCAGCAGCGTGGACACCTCCTACGAGCAGTACTTC
>TRBJ2-3|TRBV28|-|many
CASSSPGVGAFPQYF
TGTGCCAGCAGTTCCCCCGGGGTGGGCGCGTTTCCGCAGTATTTT
>TRBJ2-7|TRBV20-1|TRBD1|many
CSARVRGLYEQYF
TGCAGTGCTAGGGTCAGGGGGCTCTACGAGCAGTACTTC
>TRBJ1-1|TRBV7-2|TRBD1|many
CASSQGQGLTEAFF
TGTGCCAGCAGCCAAGGACAGGGGTTGACTGAAGCTTTCTTT
>TRBJ2-1|TRBV7-8|-|many
CASSPPGTRYNEQFF
TGTGCCAGCAGCCCCCCCGGGACGCGCTACAATGAGCAGTTCTTC
>TRBJ1-6|TRBV2|TRBD1|few
CASTLDRASPLHF
TGTGCCAGCACCCTGGACAGGGCTTCACCCCTCCACTTT
>TRBJ1-2|TRBV7-2|TRBD1|few
CASSLTGTDSDGYTF
TGTGCCAGCAGCCTAACCGGGACAGATTCCGATGGCTACACCTTC
>TRBJ2-7|TRBV7-2|-|many
CASSLERLWEQYF
TGTGCCAGCAGCTTAGAGAGGTTGTGGGAGCAGTACTTC
>TRBJ2-1|TRBV5-6|TRBD2|-
CASSPRGTSGYNEQFF
TGTGCCAGCAGCCCTCGGGGGACTAGCGGGTACAATGAGCAGTTCTTC
>TRBJ2-2|TRBV27|-|many
CASSTTQGTGELFF
TGTGCCAGCAGTACCACCCAGGGTACCGGGGAGCTGTTTTTT
>TRBJ2-5|TRBV7-2|-|many
CASSTQGHLQETQYF
TGTGCCAGCAGCACACAGGGACACCTCCAAGAGACCCAGTACTTC
>TRBJ2-7|TRBV27|-|-
CASRGRAAVYEQYF
TGTGCCAGCAGGGGACGCGCTGCGGTCTACGAGCAGTACTTC
>TRBJ1-2|TRBV4-1|-|few
CASSHLSTDRGYGYTF
TGCGCCAGCAGCCATCTATCCACGGACAGAGGGTATGGCTACACCTTC
>TRBJ2-7|TRBV12-3/TRBV12-4|-|few
CASSFWSVLHNSEQYF
TGTGCCAGCAGTTTTTGGTCTGTCTTACACAACAGCGAGCAGTACTTC
>TRBJ1-5|TRBV20-1|TRBD1|many
CSAKTGGGQPQHF
TGCAGTGCAAAAACAGGGGGCGGGCAGCCCCAGCATTTT
>TRBJ2-6|TRBV5-1|-|many
CASSLTGRGANVLTF
TGCGCCAGCAGCTTGACAGGTAGAGGGGCCAACGTCCTGACTTTC
>TRBJ2-5|TRBV7-6|-|few
CASSLGSSLYF
TGTGCCAGCAGCTTAGGCTCGAGCTTGTACTTC
>TRBJ2-1|TRBV20-1|TRBD2|many
CSARDWTRSNEQFF
TGCAGTGCTAGAGATTGGACTAGATCCAATGAGCAGTTCTTC
>TRBJ1-3|TRBV7-2|TRBD1|-
CASSLANRGSGNTIYF
TGTGCCAGCAGCTTAGCGAACAGGGGCTCTGGAAACACCATATATTTT